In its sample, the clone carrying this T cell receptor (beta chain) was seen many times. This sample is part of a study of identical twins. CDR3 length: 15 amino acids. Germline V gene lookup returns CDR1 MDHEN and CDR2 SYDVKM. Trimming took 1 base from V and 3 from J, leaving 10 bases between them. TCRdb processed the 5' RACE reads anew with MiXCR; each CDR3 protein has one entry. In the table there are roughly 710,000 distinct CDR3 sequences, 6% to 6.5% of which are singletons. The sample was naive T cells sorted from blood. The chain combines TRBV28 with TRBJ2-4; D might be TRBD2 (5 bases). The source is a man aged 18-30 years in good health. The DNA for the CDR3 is TGTGCCAGCAGTTTATACGGTACTAGCAAAAACATTCAGTACTTC. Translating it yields CASSLYGTSKNIQYF.